The rows below give T cell receptor beta chains drawn from one sample of a study. TCRdb independently ran MiXCR on the 5' RACE reads; one entry per CDR3 protein. The sample yields 50,000 to 65,000 distinct CDR3 sequences, roughly 20% seen once. Material: tumor-infiltrating Tregs sorted from the breast tumor. These receptors all come from a female donor with breast cancer. Each CDR3 is given with its conserved first and last residue. D genes are given only for firm matches. Size is omitted from some rows. Given values are once, few, many or a class for expanded clones.

d_gene | j_gene | abundance | v_gene | CDR3aa | CDR3nt
. | TRBJ1-4 | . | TRBV29-1 | CSVRTENEKLFF | TGCAGCGTCCGGACAGAAAATGAAAAACTGTTTTTT
. | TRBJ2-7 | once | TRBV5-1 | CASSLAPGGRVNEQYF | TGCGCCAGCAGCTTGGCTCCAGGGGGGAGAGTCAACGAGCAGTACTTC
TRBD1 | TRBJ1-4 | few | TRBV4-2 | CASSQGVGGVGEKLFF | TGTGCCAGCAGCCAAGGCGTAGGGGGCGTTGGGGAAAAACTGTTTTTT
TRBD2 | TRBJ2-1 | many | TRBV5-1 | CASSFGAGSDEQFF | TGCGCCAGCAGCTTCGGAGCGGGGAGCGATGAGCAGTTCTTC
TRBD1 | TRBJ1-5 | . | TRBV28 | CASTFPPRQGTINQPQHF | TGTGCCAGCACCTTCCCTCCGAGACAGGGAACGATCAATCAGCCCCAGCATTTT
. | TRBJ2-7 | . | TRBV11-2 | CASSPGSGGSSYEQYF | TGTGCCAGCAGCCCCGGATCGGGGGGCTCCTCCTACGAGCAGTACTTC
TRBD1 | TRBJ1-4 | few | TRBV5-1 | CASSPGSQGAGGEKLFF | TGCGCCAGCAGCCCGGGCAGCCAGGGGGCAGGTGGTGAAAAACTGTTTTTT
. | TRBJ2-5 | many | TRBV15 | CATSRDVGAQYF | TGTGCCACCAGCAGAGATGTGGGGGCCCAGTACTTC
. | TRBJ1-2 | few | TRBV6-5 | CASRRGHDGYTF | TGTGCCAGCAGGCGGGGACATGATGGCTACACCTTC
. | TRBJ2-7 | . | TRBV5-1 | CASSLTEYEQYF | TGCGCCAGCAGCTTGACTGAGTACGAGCAGTACTTC
TRBD1 | TRBJ1-1 | many | TRBV6-6 | CASSPRTGATEAFF | TGTGCCAGCAGCCCCCGGACAGGGGCCACTGAAGCTTTCTTT
. | TRBJ1-3 | medium-sized | TRBV6-6 | CASTPRDSGNTIYF | TGTGCCAGCACCCCCAGGGACTCTGGAAACACCATATATTTT
TRBD1 | TRBJ2-1 | many | TRBV12-3/TRBV12-4 | CASSPEDRGFRFF | TGTGCCAGCAGTCCCGAGGACAGGGGGTTTCGGTTCTTC
TRBD1 | TRBJ2-2 | . | TRBV6-1 | CASSRGQGAAGELFF | TGTGCCAGCAGCCGGGGACAGGGGGCTGCCGGGGAGCTGTTTTTT
TRBD1 | TRBJ1-2 | . | TRBV12-3/TRBV12-4 | CASSPTWTGGTGYTF | TGTGCCAGCAGTCCCACGTGGACAGGGGGCACTGGCTACACCTTC
. | TRBJ1-6 | few | TRBV25-1 | CASSEGFGQGNSPLHF | TGTGCCAGCAGTGAAGGGTTTGGGCAGGGAAATTCACCCCTCCACTTT
. | TRBJ1-1 | . | TRBV5-6 | CASSIRVIAHVNTEAFF | TGTGCCAGCAGCATTAGGGTAATAGCACATGTGAACACTGAAGCTTTCTTT
TRBD1 | TRBJ1-2 | many | TRBV9 | CASSAGTGIGYTF | TGTGCCAGCAGCGCGGGGACAGGTATCGGCTACACCTTC
. | TRBJ1-1 | few | TRBV6-5 | CASSDGGLGYTEAFF | TGTGCCAGCAGCGACGGGGGATTGGGTTACACTGAAGCTTTCTTT
TRBD1 | TRBJ2-3 | . | TRBV7-7 | CASSEDRGPDTQYF | TGTGCTAGCAGCGAGGACAGGGGGCCTGATACGCAGTATTTT
. | TRBJ2-2 | few | TRBV28 | CASSFGLAITGELFF | TGTGCCAGCAGTTTCGGGCTAGCGATTACCGGGGAGCTGTTTTTT
TRBD1 | TRBJ1-2 | . | TRBV4-1 | CASSQDSAGGAYGYTF | TGCGCCAGCAGCCAAGATTCGGCAGGGGGCGCTTATGGCTACACCTTC